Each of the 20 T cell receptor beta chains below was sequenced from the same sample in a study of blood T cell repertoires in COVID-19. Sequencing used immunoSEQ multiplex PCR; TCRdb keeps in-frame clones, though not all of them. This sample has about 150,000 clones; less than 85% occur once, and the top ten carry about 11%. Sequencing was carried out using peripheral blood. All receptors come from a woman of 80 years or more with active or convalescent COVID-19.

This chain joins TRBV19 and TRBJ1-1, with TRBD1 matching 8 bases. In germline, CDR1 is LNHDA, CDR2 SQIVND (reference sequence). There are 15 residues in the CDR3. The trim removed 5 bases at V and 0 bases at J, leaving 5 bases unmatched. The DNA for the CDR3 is TGTGCCAGTAGTTCAGGGGGCTCTATGAACACTGAAGCTTTCTTT. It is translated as CASSSGGSMNTEAFF.

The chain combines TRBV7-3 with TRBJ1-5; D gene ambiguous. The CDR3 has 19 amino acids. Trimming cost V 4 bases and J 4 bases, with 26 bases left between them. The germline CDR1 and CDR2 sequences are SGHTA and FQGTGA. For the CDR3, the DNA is TGTGCCAGCAGCTCCCACACCATACACGATATACAGAAGAATCAGCCCCAGCATTTT. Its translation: CASSSHTIHDIQKNQPQHF.

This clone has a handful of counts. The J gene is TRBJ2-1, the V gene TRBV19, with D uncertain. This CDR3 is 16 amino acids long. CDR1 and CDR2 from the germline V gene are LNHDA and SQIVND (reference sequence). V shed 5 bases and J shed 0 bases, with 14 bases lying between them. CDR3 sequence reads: CASSHTSPSSYNEQFF. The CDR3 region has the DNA TGTGCCAGTAGTCATACGTCTCCGAGCTCCTACAATGAGCAGTTCTTC. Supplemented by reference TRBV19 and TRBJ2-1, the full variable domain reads DGGITQSPKYLFRKEGQNVTLSCEQNLNHDAMYWYRQDPGQGLRLIYYSQIVNDFQKGDIAEGYSVSREKKESFPLTVTSAQKNPTAFYLCASSHTSPSSYNEQFFGPGTRLTVL.

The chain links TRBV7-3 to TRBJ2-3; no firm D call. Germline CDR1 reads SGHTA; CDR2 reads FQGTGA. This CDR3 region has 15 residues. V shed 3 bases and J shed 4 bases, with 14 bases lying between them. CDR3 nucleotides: TGTGCCAGCAGCTTGTTGTACGCGAGGTCAGATACGCAGTATTTT. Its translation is CASSLLYARSDTQYF. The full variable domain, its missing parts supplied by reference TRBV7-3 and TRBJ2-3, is GAGVSQTPSNKVTEKGKYVELRCDPISGHTALYWYRQSLGQGPEFLIYFQGTGAADDSGLPNDRFFAVRPEGSVSTLKIQRTERGDSAVYLCASSLLYARSDTQYFGPGTRLTVL.

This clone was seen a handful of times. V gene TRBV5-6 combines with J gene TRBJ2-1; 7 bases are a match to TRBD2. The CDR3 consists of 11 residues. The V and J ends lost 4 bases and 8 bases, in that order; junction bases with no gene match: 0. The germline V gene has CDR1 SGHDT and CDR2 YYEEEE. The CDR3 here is CASSREDEQFF. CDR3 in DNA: TGTGCCAGCAGCCGGGAGGATGAGCAGTTCTTC.

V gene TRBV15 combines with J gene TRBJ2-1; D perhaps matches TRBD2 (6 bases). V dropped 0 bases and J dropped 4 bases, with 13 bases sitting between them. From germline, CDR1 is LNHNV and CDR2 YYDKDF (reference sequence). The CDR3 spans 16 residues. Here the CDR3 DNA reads TGTGCCACCAGCAGAGATAGACGGGAGCCGTACAATGAGCAGTTCTTC. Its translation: CATSRDRREPYNEQFF.

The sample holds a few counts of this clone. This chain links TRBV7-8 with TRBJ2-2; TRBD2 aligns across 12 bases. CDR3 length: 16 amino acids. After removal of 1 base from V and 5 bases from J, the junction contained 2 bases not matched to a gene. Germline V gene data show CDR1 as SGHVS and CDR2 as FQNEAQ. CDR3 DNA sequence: TGTGCCAGCAGCTTAGGGACTAGCGGGACGACCGGGGAGCTGTTTTTT. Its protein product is CASSLGTSGTTGELFF.

CDR3 DNA sequence: TGTGCCAGCAGTTTGGGGGAGGGGAGACCCCTCCACTTT. Translated, it gives CASSLGEGRPLHF. The chain uses TRBV12-3 or TRBV12-4 and TRBJ1-6; D is possibly TRBD1 (5 bases). V gave up 3 bases and J gave up 12 bases, with 12 bases separating them. The CDR3 runs 13 residues.

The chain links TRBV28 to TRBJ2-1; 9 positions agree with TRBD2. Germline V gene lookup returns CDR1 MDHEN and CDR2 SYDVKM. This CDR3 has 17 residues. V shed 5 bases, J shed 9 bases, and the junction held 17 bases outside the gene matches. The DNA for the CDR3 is TGTGCCAGCAGTCCGACGTCGGCGGGAGGGAAAGGGGCTGAGCAGTTCTTC. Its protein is CASSPTSAGGKGAEQFF. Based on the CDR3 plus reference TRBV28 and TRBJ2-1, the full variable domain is DVKVTQSSRYLVKRTGEKVFLECVQDMDHENMFWYRQDPGLGLRLIYFSYDVKMKEKGDIPEGYSVSREKKERFSLILESASTNQTSMYLCASSPTSAGGKGAEQFFGPGTRLTVL.

The CDR3 nucleotides are TGTGCCACCAGTGGCCCGGGGGGGACCGGGGAGCTGTTTTTT. It encodes CATSGPGGTGELFF. V usage is TRBV24-1 and J usage is TRBJ2-2; 8 positions agree with TRBD2. From germline, CDR1 is KGHDR and CDR2 SFDVKD. The CDR3 is made up of 14 amino acids. The ends lost 5 bases at V and 5 bases at J; junction bases unmatched: 3.

The CDR3 sequence: CASSLISGSDSPLHF. CDR3 DNA: TGCGCCAGCAGCTTGATTTCAGGGTCGGATTCACCCCTCCACTTT. The rearrangement uses TRBV5-1 and TRBJ1-6; a weak D match, TRBD1 (5 bases). The V gene's germline CDR1 is SGHRS and CDR2 YFSETQ. V lost 1 base, J lost 8 bases, and 13 bases lay in between. This CDR3 spans 15 amino acids.

Here the CDR3 DNA reads TGTGCCAGCAGCTTAGTGGGCAGGGATTATGGCTACACCTTC. This gives the protein CASSLVGRDYGYTF. V and J are TRBV11-2 and TRBJ1-2, with a tentative D call TRBD1 (5 bases). The germline gives CDR1 SGHAT, CDR2 FQNNGV. The CDR3 has 14 residues. The V gene lost 1 base and the J gene lost 5 bases, with 11 bases spanning the gap.

The CDR3 DNA sequence: TGTGCCAGCACCCGCCCCCCACAGGCAAACTATGGCTACACCTTC. The encoded protein is CASTRPPQANYGYTF. V is TRBV2 and J is TRBJ1-2; the D gene is possibly TRBD1 (5 bases). Germline V lookup: CDR1 SNHLY, CDR2 FYNNEI. With 7 bases removed from V and 2 bases from J, the gap between germline ends came to 17 bases. The CDR3 totals 15 residues.

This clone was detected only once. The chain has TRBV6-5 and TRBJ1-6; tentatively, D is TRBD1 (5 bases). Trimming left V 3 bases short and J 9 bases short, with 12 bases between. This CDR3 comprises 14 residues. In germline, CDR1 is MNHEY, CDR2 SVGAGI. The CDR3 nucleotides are TGTGCCAGCAGTTATGCGACAGATAGTTCACCCCTCCACTTT. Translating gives CASSYATDSSPLHF.

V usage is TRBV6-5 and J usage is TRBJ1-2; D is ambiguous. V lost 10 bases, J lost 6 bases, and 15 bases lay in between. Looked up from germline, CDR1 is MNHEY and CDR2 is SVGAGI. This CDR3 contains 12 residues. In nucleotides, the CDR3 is TGTGCCATCTTTGAGGTCACCGATGGCTACACCTTC. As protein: CAIFEVTDGYTF.

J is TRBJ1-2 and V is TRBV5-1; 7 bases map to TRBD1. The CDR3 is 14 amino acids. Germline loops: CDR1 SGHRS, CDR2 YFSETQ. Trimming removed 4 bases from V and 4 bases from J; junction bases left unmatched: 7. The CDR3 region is CASSVGQDPYGYTF. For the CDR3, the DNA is TGCGCCAGCAGCGTTGGACAGGACCCCTATGGCTACACCTTC.

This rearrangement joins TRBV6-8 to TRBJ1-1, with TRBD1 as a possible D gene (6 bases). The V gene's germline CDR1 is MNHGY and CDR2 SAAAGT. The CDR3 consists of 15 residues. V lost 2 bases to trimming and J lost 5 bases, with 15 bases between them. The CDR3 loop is CASSYEGTPNTEAFF. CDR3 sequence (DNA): TGTGCCAGCAGTTACGAAGGGACACCTAATACTGAAGCTTTCTTT.

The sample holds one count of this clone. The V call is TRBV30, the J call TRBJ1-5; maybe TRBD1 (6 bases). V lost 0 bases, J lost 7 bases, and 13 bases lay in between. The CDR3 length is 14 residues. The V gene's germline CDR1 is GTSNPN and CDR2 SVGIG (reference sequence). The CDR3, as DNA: TGTGCCTGGAGTGTACCCCAGGGGCTGCAGCCCCAGCATTTT. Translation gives CAWSVPQGLQPQHF.

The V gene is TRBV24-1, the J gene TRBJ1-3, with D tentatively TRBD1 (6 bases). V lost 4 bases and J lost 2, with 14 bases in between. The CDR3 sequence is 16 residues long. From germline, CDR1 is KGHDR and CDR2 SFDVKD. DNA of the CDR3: TGTGCCACCAGTGACACCGGGACACTTCCTGGAAACACCATATATTTT. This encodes CATSDTGTLPGNTIYF.

CDR3 loop: CASSLRGGLNEQFF. The CDR3 DNA is TGTGCCAGCAGCTTACGGGGGGGGTTAAATGAGCAGTTCTTC. The V and J genes are TRBV11-1 and TRBJ2-1, with 8 positions matching TRBD2. Germline loops: CDR1 SGHAT, CDR2 FQDESV (reference sequence). The ends lost 2 bases at V and 7 bases at J; junction bases unmatched: 4. This CDR3 is 14 amino acids long.